The 6 T cell receptor beta chains given below trace back to one sample, sequenced in a study of T-cell memory formation after mild COVID-19. Via MiXCR, TCRdb re-called the 5' RACE reads, giving one row per CDR3 protein. The repertoire has about 90,000 distinct CDR3 sequences, around 13% of them found once; the top ten carry roughly a quarter. Sequences were obtained from PBMCs or a T cell subset sorted from them (not recorded which). The receptors come from an adult woman who had mild COVID-19 (a few samples of this study predate the infection). Cell type and time point are not known.

The rearrangement joins TRBV13 to TRBJ2-7, with D possibly TRBD2 on 5 matching bases. V dropped 5 bases and J dropped 3 bases, with 17 bases sitting between them. CDR1 PRHDT and CDR2 FYEKMQ come from the germline V gene (reference sequence). The CDR3 runs 15 residues. The CDR3 region has the DNA TGTGCCAGCAGCCCTCGTCTAGCATCGAGCTACGAGCAGTACTTC. Protein sequence: CASSPRLASSYEQYF.

This clonotype was counted between two and nine times. The chain carries TRBV7-9 and TRBJ1-1; D remains ambiguous. V was clipped by 3 bases and J by 2 bases, with 13 bases between them. Germline loops: CDR1 SEHNR, CDR2 FQNEAQ (reference sequence). This CDR3 is 15 amino acids long. This chain's CDR3 is CASSFPQAVNTEAFF. The DNA of the CDR3 is TGTGCCAGCAGCTTTCCTCAGGCCGTAAACACTGAAGCTTTCTTT.

This clonotype was found a few times. The chain joins TRBV7-2 to TRBJ2-1, with D uncertain. V lost 1 base to trimming and J lost 9 bases, with 7 bases between them. This CDR3 spans 12 amino acids. Germline V CDR1 and CDR2: SGHTA, FQGNSA. The CDR3 DNA sequence: TGTGCCAGCAGCTTAGTTAGTTTTGAGCAGTTCTTC. As protein: CASSLVSFEQFF. The full variable domain, its missing parts supplied by reference TRBV7-2 and TRBJ2-1, is GAGVSQSPSNKVTEKGKDVELRCDPISGHTALYWYRQSLGQGLEFLIYFQGNSAPDKSGLPSDRFSAERTGGSVSTLTIQRTQQEDSAVYLCASSLVSFEQFFGPGTRLTVL.

This clonotype was found many times. The V call is TRBV7-9, the J call TRBJ2-7; D not resolved. V lost 8 bases and J 0 bases, leaving 11 bases between the germline ends. Germline V gene sequence: CDR1 SEHNR, CDR2 FQNEAQ (reference sequence). This CDR3 comprises 13 residues. The CDR3 nucleotides are TGTGCCAGCCGCTCCAGGACCTCCTACGAGCAGTACTTC. It translates to CASRSRTSYEQYF.

The table lists this clonotype with many counts. The V gene is TRBV7-6, the J gene TRBJ2-3; no definite D call. V gave up 5 bases and J gave up 0 bases, with 15 bases separating them. Per germline, CDR1 SGHVS and CDR2 FNYEAQ. The CDR3 runs 16 residues. The DNA of the CDR3 is TGTGCCAGCAGCCCTATGGGCATATCTAGCACAGATACGCAGTATTTT. Its protein is CASSPMGISSTDTQYF. Full variable domain (remainder filled in from reference TRBV7-6 and TRBJ2-3): GAGVSQSPRYKVTKRGQDVALRCDPISGHVSLYWYRQALGQGPEFLTYFNYEAQQDKSGLPNDRFSAERPEGSISTLTIQRTEQRDSAMYRCASSPMGISSTDTQYFGPGTRLTVL.

The table lists this clonotype with many counts. The chain recombines TRBV29-1 with TRBJ2-5, with D tentatively TRBD1 (5 bases). Deletions cut 4 bases from V and 2 bases from J, with 11 bases between. The length of the CDR3 is 13 residues. The V gene's germline CDR1 is SQVTM and CDR2 ANQGSEA. In DNA, the CDR3 is TGCAGCGTTGTTAGGGGTTGGCAAGAGACCCAGTACTTC. Translating it yields CSVVRGWQETQYF.